A single T cell receptor beta chain is shown here with its context. Antigen specificity is unknown. This sample stems from a study of cytomegalovirus exposure and HLA in healthy donors. Findings of the study overall: In vitro, three CMV-associated chains proved specific for CMV antigens. Highly shared variants forming one cluster were likely a sequencing artifact. Among the most significant clusters, several appeared linked to common viral pathogens in a later analysis. TCR beta sequences reportedly predicted most subjects' HLA-A and HLA-B alleles accurately.

After removal of 6 bases from V and 6 bases from J, the junction contained 2 bases not matched to a gene. This CDR3 has 11 amino acids. From germline, CDR1 is MNHEY and CDR2 SVGAGI. PCR amplification relied on 60 Vbeta primers (plus 13 Jbeta primers). Clones were read by immunoSEQ multiplex PCR, and TCRdb kept only the in-frame ones, dropping some. Of tens of thousands of clones in the sample, roughly 81% were seen once. This sequence joins TRBV6-5 and TRBJ2-7; TRBD1 matches at 7 bases. This TCR derives from a young man in good health and CMV-seronegative. The sequenced material came from PBMCs. The CDR3 DNA follows: TGTGCCAGCAGAACAGGGGTCGAGCAGTACTTC. It codes for CASRTGVEQYF.